The sequence of this T cell receptor (beta chain) was determined in a study of T cell responses to AZD1222 COVID-19 vaccine (dated by TCRdb to about 2021). For the wider study: Because spike-specific TCR depth and breadth did not differ between the two schedules, AZD1222 recipients who got a second dose at roughly 4 weeks were pooled with those who got a second dose at roughly 12 weeks. A total of just over 230 trial participants underwent TCR sequencing, of whom about 210 had received two doses of AZD1222 and roughly 26 had received two doses of the MenACWY control vaccine. Trial participants were enrolled by age into 18-55, 56-69 and 70-plus year subgroups, with roughly 150, 30 and 60 TCR-sequenced participants respectively.

What the authors observed across the whole study: Participants were mostly white British and included more females than males, and it was suggested by the authors that clonal diversity may have been underestimated. CD4 TCRs associated with the vaccine covered the entire spike protein, and the dominant responses were in regions 160-218 and 743-854. After two AZD1222 doses, spike-specific TCR breadth and depth were significantly higher than at day 0 and than in MenACWY recipients. Because no day 14 peak-response samples were available, repertoires were characterized only after the peak T cell response. Only five or six AZD1222 recipients were SARS-CoV-2 seropositive at baseline, limiting conclusions about previously exposed vaccinees. In the small 56-69-year group, the increase in depth fell short of significance, most likely because of low power. Epitopes outside the regions mutated in the B.1.351 and B.1.1.7 variants were reportedly recognized by nearly half of the unique spike-specific TCRs.

According to the study, the label for this sample's time point signals: baseline before first vaccination. Samples from vaccinated people were obtained from the UK trials COV001 and COV002, which included a single-blind randomized controlled phase 2/3 trial of AZD1222 (ChAdOx1 nCoV-19) in healthy adults. Trial participant PBMC samples were collected at day 0 and day 28 after the second dose for TCRbeta chain sequencing. Note on this clone: Its antigen target is currently unknown. No much larger clone exists at a distance of one base, and base qualities are not known.

The CDR3 regions of human TCRbeta chains were analyzed by immunosequencing. The authors' pipeline ran thus. TCRs in the repertoires were compared against a reference library of SARS-CoV-2-specific TCRs that had been generated with the MIRA antigen-specificity platform. Breadth was defined as the fraction of unique TCRs that were SARS-CoV-2-associated, and depth was defined as the fraction of total T cells that were SARS-CoV-2-associated. Using the MIRA data, each spike-specific TCR was mapped to the spike region that the TCR reacts to and placed in a CD4 or CD8 class. Log10-transformed breadth and depth values were compared by one-way ANOVA with Sidak's multiple comparisons tests. TCRdb limited this immuneACCESS table to in-frame rearrangements with V and J called. A share of clones is missing; checked studies link under half to unresolved V genes, and the rest is unexplained. V, J and clone size were drawn from that table, and D and trimming were deduced from the DNA. The sample yields about 130,000 clones; roughly nine tenths were counted once. Clones ranked in the top ten supply about 1.6% of the sample.

This sequence originates from an adult in good health. The source was peripheral blood, collected on day 0 of AZD1222 vaccination.

The CDR3 protein: CASSSAGQPLSYEQYF. In nucleotides, the sequence is TGTGCCAGCAGCTCGGCTGGGCAGCCTCTCTCCTACGAGCAGTACTTC. The sequence links TRBV7-9 to TRBJ2-7; the D gene remains uncertain. The CDR3 runs 16 residues from the cysteine to the phenylalanine. CDR3 DNA is the only sequence kept; it has 48 bases, read in frame from the first base. Deletion took 4 bases off V and 0 bases off J, with a span of 16 bases between the germline ends. The germline V gene (reference sequence) provides CDR1 SEHNR and CDR2 FQNEAQ.